The 5 T cell receptor beta chains listed next were all sequenced from one sample in a study of regulatory T cells in long-lasting Graves disease. To make TCR beta libraries, researchers used iRepertoire HTBI primers and Arm-PCR of CDR3 regions. From the multiplex PCR reads, TCRdb called clonotypes with MiXCR, one entry per CDR3 protein. The sample records 530,000 or so distinct CDR3 sequences, approximately 13% being singletons. Regarding time point: newly diagnosed GD, antithyroid drugs for less than 3 months. Following extraction of RNA from PBMCs, that RNA was used to make the TCR library. Separately, the same data were catalogued under a study of T cells in Graves' hyperthyroidism and ophthalmopathy.

The sequenced sample was peripheral blood mononuclear cells (PBMCs), obtained at new diagnosis, from a patient treated with antithyroid drugs. Receptor source: a young man with Graves disease.

There are many counts of this clonotype. The chain recombines TRBV20-1 with TRBJ2-7; TRBD1 matches 12 bases. Trimming took 5 bases from V and 0 from J; bases not matched to a gene: 11. CDR3 length equals 17 residues. Germline V gene lookup returns CDR1 DFQATT and CDR2 SNEGSKA (reference sequence). CDR3 residues: CSAPWGDRGLSSYEQYF. CDR3 coding DNA: TGCAGTGCTCCATGGGGGGACAGGGGGCTGAGCTCCTACGAGCAGTACTTC.

Many counts were recorded for this clonotype. This chain links TRBV7-8 with TRBJ1-1; possible D gene TRBD1, 5 bases. Trimming took 6 bases from V and 6 from J, leaving 20 bases between them. Germline CDR1 SGHVS, CDR2 FQNEAQ. The CDR3 extends over 15 amino acids. The CDR3 sequence: CASSPLRDPFAEAFF. Written as DNA, the CDR3 is TGTGCCAGCAGTCCCCTTAGGGACCCCTTCGCTGAAGCTTTCTTT.

This clonotype appeared many times. The genes are TRBV7-2 and TRBJ2-1; D might be TRBD1 (6 bases). The CDR3 has 15 amino acids. V lost 0 bases and J 15 bases, leaving 21 bases between the germline ends. Germline CDR1 reads SGHTA; CDR2 reads FQGNSA. CDR3 loop: CASSLAGPQMGAGFF. The DNA of the CDR3 is TGTGCCAGCAGCTTAGCCGGGCCTCAAATGGGGGCAGGGTTCTTC.

This clonotype was counted only a few times. The chain has TRBV9 and TRBJ2-3; D gene unclear. Trimming cost V 0 bases and J 0 bases, with 14 bases left between them. The V gene's germline CDR1 is SGDLS and CDR2 YYNGEE. This CDR3 region has 17 residues. CDR3 nucleotides: TGTGCCAGCAGCGTAGGTGCGACCGCCCCTAGCACAGATACGCAGTATTTT. It specifies CASSVGATAPSTDTQYF.

At least ten counts were recorded for this clonotype. V and J are TRBV20-1 and TRBJ1-5; D not resolved. Germline V gene data show CDR1 as DFQATT and CDR2 as SNEGSKA (reference sequence). Trimming removed 3 bases from V and 2 bases from J, with 8 bases in between. CDR3 length: 13 amino acids. CDR3 sequence: CSASTQGNQPQHF. CDR3 DNA sequence: TGCAGTGCTAGTACCCAAGGCAATCAGCCCCAGCATTTT.